These 23 T cell receptor beta chains were sequenced from one sample in a study of cytomegalovirus exposure and HLA in healthy donors. With 60 Vbeta and 13 Jbeta primers, the PCR was carried out. Clones were sequenced by immunoSEQ multiplex PCR, and TCRdb holds only the in-frame ones, with some missing. The repertoire holds around 58,000 clones, with about 77% as singletons. Sequences were obtained from PBMCs. Receptors were obtained from a female donor in good health and CMV-seronegative.

V gene TRBV21-1 combines with J gene TRBJ1-4. TRBV21-1 is reported as a pseudogene. The CDR3 length is 15 residues. The CDR3: CASSKAEEFNEKLFF. Here the CDR3 DNA reads TGTGCCAGCAGCAAAGCGGAGGAATTTAATGAAAAACTGTTTTTT.

The J gene is TRBJ1-2, the V gene TRBV19; D may be TRBD1 (6 bases). The germline gives CDR1 LNHDA, CDR2 SQIVND (reference sequence). This CDR3 spans 15 amino acids. The V and J ends lost 2 bases and 7 bases respectively, with 17 bases between them. In nucleotides, the CDR3 is TGTGCCAGTAGTATAATAGGACAGAGCCTCTCTGGCTACACCTTC. Translation: CASSIIGQSLSGYTF.

This sequence joins TRBV13 and TRBJ2-3; 7 bases line up with TRBD2. J gave up 5 bases and V 4 bases, and 6 bases lay outside the gene matches. The CDR3 covers 14 residues. CDR1 and CDR2 (germline): PRHDT, FYEKMQ (reference sequence). The CDR3 DNA follows: TGTGCCAGCAGCTCCTTAGGGGAGGGAGATACGCAGTATTTT. Translated: CASSSLGEGDTQYF.

This clone was seen more than once but under ten times. The rearrangement uses TRBV28 and TRBJ2-2; D is possibly TRBD2 (5 bases). V shed 5 bases and J shed 7 bases, with 23 bases lying between them. This CDR3 region has 17 residues. Germline CDR1 MDHEN, CDR2 SYDVKM. CDR3 protein: CASSPRSRALPIGELFF. Written as DNA, the CDR3 is TGTGCCAGCAGTCCTCGCTCGAGGGCCCTCCCGATCGGGGAGCTGTTTTTT.

This clone was seen once. The chain is built from TRBV6-6 and TRBJ1-5; 9 bases map to TRBD1. J lost 0 bases, V lost 8 bases, and 5 bases had no gene match. The CDR3 sequence is 15 residues long. The germline CDR1 and CDR2 sequences are MNHNY and SVGAGI (reference sequence). The CDR3 DNA reads as TGTGCCAGCGGGACAGGGCAATATAGCAATCAGCCCCAGCATTTT. It encodes CASGTGQYSNQPQHF.

This clone was recorded a few times. The chain is built from TRBV7-8 and TRBJ2-5, with unresolved D. V was trimmed by 5 bases and J by 5 bases, leaving 12 bases between them. Germline V gene data show CDR1 as SGHVS and CDR2 as FQNEAQ. The CDR3 runs to 13 residues. The DNA of the CDR3 is TGTGCCAGCAGCCCCAACACATGGGAGACCCAGTACTTC. It specifies CASSPNTWETQYF.

This clone was picked up one time. The chain is built from TRBV7-2 and TRBJ1-5; possibly TRBD1 for D (5 bases). CDR1 and CDR2 from the germline V gene are SGHTA and FQGNSA. The CDR3 is 13 residues long. The germline V and J ends were trimmed by 1 base and 7 bases, with 8 bases remaining between them. As DNA, the CDR3 is TGTGCCAGCAGCTTAGACGGGGGGCAGCCCCAGCATTTT. Translating it yields CASSLDGGQPQHF.

The gene calls are TRBV9 and TRBJ2-1; TRBD1 matches at 9 bases. The CDR3 length is 16 residues. Germline V gives CDR1 SGDLS, CDR2 YYNGEE. J lost 7 bases, V lost 4 bases, and 12 bases had no gene match. CDR3: CASSISRDRAANEQFF. As DNA, the CDR3 is TGTGCCAGCAGCATAAGCAGGGACAGGGCGGCAAATGAGCAGTTCTTC.

This chain joins TRBV29-1 and TRBJ2-3, with D perhaps matching TRBD2 (5 bases). V was cut by 7 bases and J by 5 bases, with 7 bases left in between. The CDR3 consists of 10 residues. The germline gives CDR1 SQVTM, CDR2 ANQGSEA. The CDR3 bases are TGCAGCGGGGGAGAAGATACGCAGTATTTT. This sequence encodes CSGGEDTQYF.

J is TRBJ2-7 and V is TRBV5-1, with a tentative D call TRBD1 (6 bases). CDR3 length: 14 amino acids. The germline V gene encodes CDR1 SGHRS and CDR2 YFSETQ. With 1 base removed from V and 2 bases from J, the gap between germline ends came to 10 bases. The CDR3 DNA sequence: TGCGCCAGCAGCTTGATACAGGGTACCTACGAGCAGTACTTC. Its protein is CASSLIQGTYEQYF.

The V and J genes are TRBV7-9 and TRBJ1-5, with D perhaps TRBD1 (6 bases). CDR1 and CDR2 from the germline V gene are SEHNR and FQNEAQ (reference sequence). The CDR3 consists of 14 residues. The germline V and J ends were trimmed by 6 bases and 0 bases, with 9 bases remaining between them. The chain's CDR3 is CASSTGFSNQPQHF. The CDR3 DNA reads TGTGCCAGCAGTACAGGGTTTAGCAATCAGCCCCAGCATTTT.

This chain uses TRBV19 with TRBJ2-2, with 10 bases lining up with TRBD1. This CDR3 spans 16 amino acids. Germline V CDR1 and CDR2: LNHDA, SQIVND (reference sequence). The V segment lost 3 bases and the J segment 2 bases; nucleotides outside the gene matches: 3. As DNA, the CDR3 is TGTGCCAGTAGTATCCGACAGGGGGCTAACACCGGGGAGCTGTTTTTT. This sequence encodes CASSIRQGANTGELFF. The full variable domain, in which reference TRBV19 and TRBJ2-2 provide the parts outside the CDR3, is DGGITQSPKYLFRKEGQNVTLSCEQNLNHDAMYWYRQDPGQGLRLIYYSQIVNDFQKGDIAEGYSVSREKKESFPLTVTSAQKNPTAFYLCASSIRQGANTGELFFGEGSRLTVL.

V gene TRBV2 combines with J gene TRBJ2-7, with TRBD2 matching over 9 bases. CDR3 length equals 15 residues. V shed 7 bases, J shed 6 bases, and the junction held 13 bases outside the gene matches. The germline V gene encodes CDR1 SNHLY and CDR2 FYNNEI. CDR3 in amino acids: CASTTLTGTSFEQYF. The CDR3 coding sequence is TGTGCCAGCACCACTCTTACCGGGACTAGCTTCGAGCAGTACTTC.

The chain is built from TRBV19 and TRBJ2-5; possible D gene TRBD2, 6 bases. The CDR3 runs to 14 residues. Germline V gene data show CDR1 as LNHDA and CDR2 as SQIVND (reference sequence). V was cut by 1 base and J by 2 bases, with 8 bases left in between. CDR3 DNA: TGTGCCAGTAGTATAGGGGGGGTTCAAGAGACCCAGTACTTC. Translated, it gives CASSIGGVQETQYF.

This chain links TRBV5-1 with TRBJ2-5; D is undetermined. V lost 0 bases, J lost 2 bases, and 11 bases lay in between. CDR1 SGHRS and CDR2 YFSETQ come from the germline V gene. CDR3 length: 15 amino acids. The CDR3 sequence is CASSLEFTTQETQYF. The CDR3 DNA follows: TGCGCCAGCAGCTTGGAATTCACAACACAAGAGACCCAGTACTTC.

This clone appeared a few times. This chain connects TRBV7-2 to TRBJ2-5, with 9 bases that match TRBD2. This CDR3 comprises 17 residues. V trimming: 1 base; J trimming: 1 base; junction bases outside the gene matches: 7. The germline CDR1 and CDR2 sequences are SGHTA and FQGNSA. The DNA for the CDR3 is TGTGCCAGCAGCTTAGGGATCCTAGCGGGGAGCCAAGAGACCCAGTACTTC. Translation: CASSLGILAGSQETQYF.

The rearrangement joins TRBV5-4 to TRBJ2-5; 7 bases are a match to TRBD2. The CDR3 extends over 14 amino acids. In germline, CDR1 is SGHNT, CDR2 YYREEE (reference sequence). V was pared by 4 bases and J by 5 bases, with 8 bases of the junction left unmatched. The CDR3 loop reads CASSLGGIGETQYF. The CDR3, as DNA: TGTGCCAGCAGCCTGGGAGGGATTGGGGAGACCCAGTACTTC.

This chain joins TRBV7-2 and TRBJ2-7; D remains unclear. Per germline, CDR1 SGHTA and CDR2 FQGNSA. This CDR3 is 15 amino acids long. With 4 bases removed from V and 0 bases from J, the gap between germline ends came to 13 bases. This chain's CDR3 is CASSSGLWSSYEQYF. The CDR3 coding sequence is TGTGCCAGCAGCTCGGGTCTTTGGTCCTCCTACGAGCAGTACTTC.

The chain couples TRBV28 to TRBJ2-5, with TRBD2 matching 11 bases. Per germline, CDR1 MDHEN and CDR2 SYDVKM. Trimming cost V 11 bases and J 4 bases; bases outside gene matches: 9. The length of the CDR3 is 14 residues. CDR3 in DNA: TGTGCCCACGGGACTAGCGGTGGGATAGAGACCCAGTACTTC. It specifies CAHGTSGGIETQYF.

The chain joins TRBV5-1 to TRBJ1-2; D call uncertain. This CDR3 contains 13 residues. V was cut by 0 bases and J by 4 bases, with 7 bases left in between. Per the germline V gene, CDR1 is SGHRS and CDR2 is YFSETQ. The CDR3 DNA reads as TGCGCCAGCAGCTTGGTCGAGGGCTATGGCTACACCTTC. As protein: CASSLVEGYGYTF. Drawing the rest from reference TRBV5-1 and TRBJ1-2, the complete variable domain is KAGVTQTPRYLIKTRGQQVTLSCSPISGHRSVSWYQQTPGQGLQFLFEYFSETQRNKGNFPGRFSGRQFSNSRSEMNVSTLELGDSALYLCASSLVEGYGYTFGSGTRLTVV.

The chain uses TRBV5-1 and TRBJ2-7, with TRBD2 matching over 9 bases. V was clipped by 0 bases and J by 0 bases; unmatched bases: 13. Germline V CDR1 and CDR2: SGHRS, YFSETQ. The CDR3 spans 19 residues. The CDR3 protein is CASSLAEVSGSGFSYEQYF. In DNA form, the CDR3 reads TGCGCCAGCAGCTTGGCCGAGGTTAGCGGGAGCGGGTTCTCCTACGAGCAGTACTTC. Full variable domain (remainder filled in from reference TRBV5-1 and TRBJ2-7): KAGVTQTPRYLIKTRGQQVTLSCSPISGHRSVSWYQQTPGQGLQFLFEYFSETQRNKGNFPGRFSGRQFSNSRSEMNVSTLELGDSALYLCASSLAEVSGSGFSYEQYFGPGTRLTVT.

The chain couples TRBV18 to TRBJ1-1; 12 positions match TRBD1. Germline assignment: CDR1 KGHSH and CDR2 LQKENI. V lost 4 bases and J lost 1; bases outside the gene matches: 1. The CDR3 contains 15 residues. The CDR3 loop is CASSRDRGRNTEAFF. The CDR3 region has the DNA TGTGCCAGCTCACGGGACAGGGGGCGGAACACTGAAGCTTTCTTT.

This chain links TRBV21-1 with TRBJ1-2; no DNA check was done on the table's D call, TRBD1. TRBV21-1 is a pseudogene locus. The CDR3 has 18 residues. The CDR3 DNA follows: TGTGCCAGCAGCAAAGGAGGTGATGACAGAAGTTCTAACTATGGCTACACCTTC. This sequence encodes CASSKGGDDRSSNYGYTF.